These T cell receptor beta chains were read from a single sample in a study of blood T cell repertoires in COVID-19. Produced via immunoSEQ multiplex PCR; TCRdb's table is partial and in-frame only. The top ten hold about 2.1% of the sample, which has around 260,000 clones, about 88% seen once. Material for sequencing was peripheral blood. The receptors derive from a man aged 25 to 40 with active or convalescent COVID-19. Both conserved end residues are part of each CDR3. A D gene is named only where the DNA matches it firmly. A clone size is listed for some rows: how often the clone was seen (once, few, many), or a class if it is expanded.

abundance,v_gene,j_gene,d_gene,CDR3nt,CDR3aa
few,TRBV14,TRBJ1-6,NA,TGTGCCAGCAGCCGCGGACAGTATAATTCACCCCTCCACTTT,CASSRGQYNSPLHF
NA,TRBV4-3,TRBJ1-5,NA,TGCGCCAGCAGCCAGTTCTCGGGTCTTCAGCCCCAGCATTTT,CASSQFSGLQPQHF
NA,TRBV5-6,TRBJ1-1,NA,TGTGCCAGCAGCTTGGGATGGGGGGACAACACTGAAGCTTTCTTT,CASSLGWGDNTEAFF
few,TRBV27,TRBJ2-7,TRBD1,TGTGCCAGCAGGATCCGACAGGGGGCCGGCGACGAGCAGTACTTC,CASRIRQGAGDEQYF
NA,TRBV5-4,TRBJ1-4,NA,TGTGCCAGCAGCTTCGTGACAGCTACCCGCGCTAATGAAAAACTGTTTTTT,CASSFVTATRANEKLFF
NA,TRBV29-1,TRBJ2-7,NA,TGCAGCGTTGATTCAGAGTGGGGAGATACCTACGAGCAGTACTTC,CSVDSEWGDTYEQYF
NA,TRBV24-1,TRBJ1-2,NA,TGTGCCGCCTCACGAAACTCTTATCGAGAGGGGGGGTATGGCTACACCTTC,CAASRNSYREGGYGYTF
NA,TRBV6-5,TRBJ2-2,TRBD1,TGTGCCAGCCATGGGACAGGTCGCACCGGGGAGCTGTTTTTT,CASHGTGRTGELFF
NA,TRBV12-5,TRBJ2-1,TRBD1,TGTGCTAGTGCCAGGGACAGGGTTCTATACAATGAGCAGTTCTTC,CASARDRVLYNEQFF
NA,TRBV30,TRBJ1-2,TRBD1,TGTGCCTGGAGGGCCTACGAGGGGGCGCATGGCTACACCTTC,CAWRAYEGAHGYTF
NA,TRBV19,TRBJ2-7,NA,TGTGCCAGTAGGGACAGAACCTACGAGCAGTACTTC,CASRDRTYEQYF
NA,TRBV29-1,TRBJ1-1,TRBD1,TGCAGCGTTGAACGGAGTGGGACAGGGGGCACTGAAGCTTTCTTT,CSVERSGTGGTEAFF
NA,TRBV5-6,TRBJ1-2,NA,TGTGCCAGCAGCACGGGCAATGACAGGTACTATGGCTACACCTTC,CASSTGNDRYYGYTF
once,TRBV19,TRBJ1-5,NA,TGTGCCAGTAGTATTCGGGGGGGGGATCAGCCCCAGCATTTT,CASSIRGGDQPQHF
NA,TRBV5-6,TRBJ1-2,NA,TGTGCCAGCAGCTTGGGGCAGGGCGGCTACACCTTC,CASSLGQGGYTF
once,TRBV20-1,TRBJ2-1,NA,TGCAGTGCTAGTCGCCTAGCTGGCAATGAGCAGTTCTTC,CSASRLAGNEQFF
few,TRBV5-1,TRBJ2-3,NA,TGCGCCAGCAGGAGGGAAATAAGGACAGATACGCAGTATTTT,CASRREIRTDTQYF
NA,TRBV5-4,TRBJ1-3,NA,TGTGCCAGCAGCTTTCCGTCCGGAAACACCATATATTTT,CASSFPSGNTIYF
NA,TRBV27,TRBJ2-1,NA,TGTGCCAGCAGTCAAACTAGGAATGAGCAGTTCTTC,CASSQTRNEQFF
NA,TRBV7-7,TRBJ2-2,NA,TGTGCCAGCAGCTTAGCCTACACCGGGGAGCTGTTTTTT,CASSLAYTGELFF
NA,TRBV19,TRBJ2-7,NA,TGTGCCAGCAATGGGACATACGGCGAGCAGTACTTC,CASNGTYGEQYF
NA,TRBV9,TRBJ1-2,TRBD1,TGTGCCAGCAACCGGGACAGCTTCTATGGCTACACCTTC,CASNRDSFYGYTF
NA,TRBV4-3,TRBJ2-3,NA,TGCGCCAGCAGCCAAGTTCCCGAGGCTATGACAGATACGCAGTATTTT,CASSQVPEAMTDTQYF
once,TRBV6-5,TRBJ1-1,TRBD1,TGTGCCAGCAGGAAGGACAGGCTAACTGAAGCTTTCTTT,CASRKDRLTEAFF
few,TRBV2,TRBJ2-7,TRBD2,TGTGCCAGCAGCGTAGCGGGGGGGCCCTACGAGCAGTACTTC,CASSVAGGPYEQYF
NA,TRBV19,TRBJ2-1,NA,TGTGCCAGTAGTAAGGACTCCTCCGGACTGTACAATGAGCAGTTCTTC,CASSKDSSGLYNEQFF
NA,TRBV20-1,TRBJ1-1,NA,TGCAGTACAGACACAAACACTGAAGCCTTCTTT,CSTDTNTEAFF
once,TRBV4-2,TRBJ2-3,NA,TGTGCCAGCAGCCGGGGACTTCCCACAGATACGCAGTATTTT,CASSRGLPTDTQYF
NA,TRBV19,TRBJ1-1,NA,TGTGCCAGTAGTATAACAGGTTTAAGGGCGGACACTGAAGCTTTCTTT,CASSITGLRADTEAFF
NA,TRBV9,TRBJ2-2,NA,TGTGCCAGCAGCGTAACCGAGTTGGGGGAGCTGTTTTTT,CASSVTELGELFF
NA,TRBV3-1/TRBV3-2,TRBJ1-1,NA,TGTGCCAGCAGCCAAGTTGGAGGAAAAGCTTTCTTT,CASSQVGGKAFF
NA,TRBV3-1/TRBV3-2,TRBJ1-4,NA,TGTGCCAGCAGGAAAACAGGGCGGGAGAATGAAAAACTGTTTTTT,CASRKTGRENEKLFF
NA,TRBV25-1,TRBJ2-7,NA,TGTGCCAGCAGTGGACAGGGACTGGTGGGGTCCTACGAGCAGTACTTC,CASSGQGLVGSYEQYF
NA,TRBV6-6,TRBJ1-5,NA,TGTGCCAGCAGCAAAATAATTACAGGGTTGGCTCAGCCCCAGCATTTT,CASSKIITGLAQPQHF
NA,TRBV7-9,TRBJ2-3,NA,TGTGCCAGCAGTCCCCCCCAGGCAGTGAGCACAGATACGCAGTATTTT,CASSPPQAVSTDTQYF
NA,TRBV18,TRBJ2-5,TRBD2,TGTGCCAGCTCACGGCTCGCTAGCGGGGAGCAAGAGACCCAGTACTTC,CASSRLASGEQETQYF
NA,TRBV30,TRBJ1-2,NA,TGTGCCTGGAGTGTTTGGGGGGGACGTATAACCACCTTC,CAWSVWGGRITTF
NA,TRBV6-5,TRBJ2-7,TRBD2,TGTGCCAGCCGTAATAGCGGGGGGCTGTACGAGCAGTACTTC,CASRNSGGLYEQYF
NA,TRBV27,TRBJ1-4,NA,TGTGCCAGCAGTTTACTGGCGGCGGCGGGAGAAAAACTGTTTTTT,CASSLLAAAGEKLFF
NA,TRBV23-1,TRBJ1-2,NA,TGCGCCAGACCACCCCAAGACAGGAAGGAGATGGGGGCCTATGGCTACACCTTC,CARPPQDRKEMGAYGYTF
NA,TRBV5-4,TRBJ2-1,TRBD1,TGTGCCAGCAGCTTGGGCACCGGGACAGGGGACTCGGGTTACAATGAGCAGTTCTTC,CASSLGTGTGDSGYNEQFF
NA,TRBV6-6,TRBJ1-1,NA,TGTGCCAGCAGCCCGGCCCGAGGAGCTTTCTTT,CASSPARGAFF
once,TRBV6-1,TRBJ1-1,NA,TGTGCCAGCGGTGAGGTAACGGGGAACACTGAAGCTTTCTTT,CASGEVTGNTEAFF
NA,TRBV27,TRBJ2-7,TRBD1,TGTGCCAGCAGTCGGGACAGCTCCTACGAGCAGTACTTC,CASSRDSSYEQYF
NA,TRBV3-1/TRBV3-2,TRBJ1-1,NA,TGTGCCAGCAGCCAAGACCCCCGCCGGGCTTTCTTT,CASSQDPRRAFF
NA,TRBV10-2,TRBJ1-2,TRBD1,TGCGCCAGCAGTGAATTACGGGGGACCGGGACAGCCCCCTATGGCTACACCTTC,CASSELRGTGTAPYGYTF
NA,TRBV2,TRBJ2-7,NA,TGTGCCAGCAGTGCCCCGGGACTCTGGGCCTACGAGCAGTACTTC,CASSAPGLWAYEQYF
NA,TRBV6-5,TRBJ1-1,TRBD1,TGTGCCAGCAGTTACGGTACAGGGGGGTTCTACACTGAAGCTTTCTTT,CASSYGTGGFYTEAFF
NA,TRBV19,TRBJ1-5,NA,TGTGCCAGTAGTACCGACAGAAACAATCAGCCCCAGCATTTT,CASSTDRNNQPQHF
NA,TRBV6-4,TRBJ1-5,TRBD1,TGTGCCAGCAGTGCTAAGGACAGGGCGAAGGATAGCAATCAGCCCCAGCATTTT,CASSAKDRAKDSNQPQHF
few,TRBV14,TRBJ2-5,TRBD2,TGTGCCAGCAGCCCACTTGCCACTAGCGGGGGGGGCAGTCGGGAGACCCAGTACTTC,CASSPLATSGGGSRETQYF
once,TRBV6-1,TRBJ2-1,NA,TGTGCCAGCAGTGAAGGCGGTGAGCAGTTCTTC,CASSEGGEQFF
NA,TRBV12-3/TRBV12-4,TRBJ2-1,TRBD2,TGTGCCAGCAGGACTAGCCATGAGCAGTTCTTC,CASRTSHEQFF
NA,TRBV5-4,TRBJ1-5,TRBD1,TGTGCCAGCAGTTCCCGGGACAGGGACAATCAGCCCCAGCATTTT,CASSSRDRDNQPQHF